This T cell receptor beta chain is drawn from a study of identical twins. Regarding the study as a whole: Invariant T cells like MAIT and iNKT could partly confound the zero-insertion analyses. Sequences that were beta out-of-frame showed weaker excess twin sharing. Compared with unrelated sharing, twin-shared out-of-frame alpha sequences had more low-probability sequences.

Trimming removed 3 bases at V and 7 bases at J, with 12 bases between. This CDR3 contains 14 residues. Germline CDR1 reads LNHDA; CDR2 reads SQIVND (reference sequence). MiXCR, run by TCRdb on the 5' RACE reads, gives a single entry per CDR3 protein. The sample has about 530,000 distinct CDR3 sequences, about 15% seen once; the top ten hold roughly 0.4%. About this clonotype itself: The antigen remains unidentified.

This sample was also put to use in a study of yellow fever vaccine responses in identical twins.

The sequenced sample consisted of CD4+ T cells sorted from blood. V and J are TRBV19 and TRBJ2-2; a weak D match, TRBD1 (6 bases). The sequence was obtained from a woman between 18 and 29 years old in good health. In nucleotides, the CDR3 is TGTGCCAGTAGTATGCGACAGGTTAACGGGGAGCTGTTTTTT. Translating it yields CASSMRQVNGELFF.